The 17 T cell receptor beta chains below were found in one sample sequenced in a study of T cell responses to AZD1222 COVID-19 vaccine. The assay was immunoSEQ multiplex PCR, and TCRdb's table has in-frame clones only and misses some. The table records around 130,000 clones, 88% of them present only once. The sequences come from peripheral blood, collected 28 days after the second AZD1222 dose. The receptors come from an adult who received the AZD1222 COVID-19 vaccine.

This chain joins TRBV28 and TRBJ2-2; D may be TRBD1 (6 bases). Trimming took 3 bases from V and 1 from J, leaving 12 bases between them. The CDR3 loop spans 16 amino acids. Germline V gene lookup returns CDR1 MDHEN and CDR2 SYDVKM. CDR3 nucleotides: TGTGCCAGCAGTTTTTTGGCACAGGGGAACACCGGGGAGCTGTTTTTT. It codes for CASSFLAQGNTGELFF.

The rearrangement uses TRBV24-1 and TRBJ2-3, with D hard to call. The CDR3 loop spans 14 amino acids. V gave up 2 bases and J gave up 4 bases, with 9 bases separating them. Germline V gives CDR1 KGHDR, CDR2 SFDVKD. CDR3 bases: TGTGCCACCAGTGATTATGCTGGCGCAGATACGCAGTATTTT. Amino acids: CATSDYAGADTQYF.

The genes are TRBV6-5 and TRBJ1-1; the match to TRBD1 covers 7 bases. The CDR3 is made up of 12 amino acids. Germline V gives CDR1 MNHEY, CDR2 SVGAGI. The V and J ends lost 10 bases and 5 bases, in that order; junction bases with no gene match: 7. The CDR3 is CATFQGGTEAFF. In DNA, the CDR3 is TGTGCCACCTTTCAGGGGGGTACTGAAGCTTTCTTT.

V gene TRBV13 combines with J gene TRBJ2-2; a weak D match, TRBD1 (5 bases). The CDR3 consists of 17 residues. The germline CDR1 and CDR2 sequences are PRHDT and FYEKMQ (reference sequence). Between the trimmed V and J ends, which lost 5 bases and 2 bases, there was a span of 18 bases. The CDR3 loop reads CASSPLKNRLNTGELFF. CDR3 sequence (DNA): TGTGCCAGCAGCCCCCTCAAGAACAGGCTCAACACCGGGGAGCTGTTTTTT.

The chain is built from TRBV3-1 (or the pseudogene TRBV3-2) and TRBJ1-5; possible D gene TRBD1, 6 bases. Trimming took off 2 bases at V and 7 bases at J, with 9 bases between the two ends. The CDR3 contains 13 residues. Looked up from germline, CDR1 is LGHDT and CDR2 is YNNKEL (reference sequence). The CDR3 loop is CASSQWTDQPQHF. The CDR3 DNA is TGTGCCAGCAGCCAATGGACAGACCAGCCCCAGCATTTT.

A remark on this clone: Other DNA sequences in the sample encode the same CDR3. V and J are TRBV5-5 and TRBJ2-2; D is possibly TRBD2 (6 bases). Trimming removed 2 bases from V and 1 base from J, with 9 bases in between. The CDR3 runs 15 residues. Germline values: CDR1 SGHKS, CDR2 YYEKEE (reference sequence). The CDR3 DNA reads TGTGCCAGCAGCTTATTGGGGGGGAACACCGGGGAGCTGTTTTTT. Protein: CASSLLGGNTGELFF. Together with reference TRBV5-5 and TRBJ2-2, the CDR3 gives the full variable domain: DAGVTQSPTHLIKTRGQQVTLRCSPISGHKSVSWYQQVLGQGPQFIFQYYEKEERGRGNFPDRFSARQFPNYSSELNVNALLLGDSALYLCASSLLGGNTGELFFGEGSRLTVL.

The chain is built from TRBV6-5 and TRBJ1-2; no clear D. Germline lookup yields CDR1 MNHEY and CDR2 SVGAGI. Trimming took 6 bases from V and 6 from J, leaving 8 bases between them. This CDR3 is 11 amino acids long. The CDR3 nucleotides are TGTGCCAGCAGGGAGGGCCATGGCTACACCTTC. It codes for CASREGHGYTF.

J is TRBJ2-7 and V is TRBV6-5; 9 bases are shared with TRBD2. Trimming at V came to 6 bases and at J to 7 bases, leaving 4 bases not matched to a gene. This CDR3 has 12 amino acids. From germline, CDR1 is MNHEY and CDR2 SVGAGI. In DNA form, the CDR3 reads TGTGCCAGCAGAGTAGCGGGGGAGGAGCAGTACTTC. Protein product: CASRVAGEEQYF.

The J gene is TRBJ2-7, the V gene TRBV10-1; TRBD1 matches 7 bases. CDR3 size: 15 residues. V lost 1 base to trimming and J lost 0 bases; unmatched junction nucleotides: 3. Germline V gene lookup returns CDR1 WNHNN and CDR2 SYGVQD (reference sequence). CDR3 coding DNA: TGCGCCAGCAGTGAGTGGCAGGGGGTCTCCTACGAGCAGTACTTC. It codes for CASSEWQGVSYEQYF.

The V gene is TRBV28, the J gene TRBJ2-7, with 8 bases aligning to TRBD1. CDR1 and CDR2 (germline): MDHEN, SYDVKM. Unmatched junction bases numbered 6, after V lost 5 bases and J lost 0 bases. The CDR3 length is 15 residues. The CDR3: CASSAWGQDSYEQYF. CDR3 sequence (DNA): TGTGCCAGCAGTGCCTGGGGACAGGACTCCTACGAGCAGTACTTC.

This clone was observed a few times. This chain uses TRBV18 with TRBJ2-2; no clear D. V lost 3 bases and J lost 3, with 11 bases in between. The CDR3 is 15 residues long. Germline values: CDR1 KGHSH, CDR2 LQKENI. CDR3 region: CASSPISSYTGELFF. In DNA, the CDR3 is TGTGCCAGCTCACCTATCTCCTCTTACACCGGGGAGCTGTTTTTT.

There are a few counts of this clone. The CDR3 coding sequence is TGTGCCTGGAGTGTCATCACAGGGGACGGAGAGACCCAGTACTTC. As protein: CAWSVITGDGETQYF. V and J are TRBV30 and TRBJ2-5; 7 bases are shared with TRBD1. The CDR3 covers 15 residues. With V trimmed by 0 bases and J by 4 bases, 8 bases remained unmatched. In germline, CDR1 is GTSNPN, CDR2 SVGIG (reference sequence).

Notes on this clone: At the DNA level, this CDR3 is encoded by other sequences in the same sample as well. The chain has TRBV7-9 and TRBJ2-5; tentative D call: TRBD2 (6 bases). Germline CDR1 is SEHNR and CDR2 is FQNEAQ (reference sequence). The CDR3 is made up of 13 amino acids. V dropped 3 bases and J dropped 5 bases, with 10 bases sitting between them. The CDR3 nucleotides read TGTGCCAGCAGCTTGGTAGGAGGGGAGACCCAGTACTTC. Its protein is CASSLVGGETQYF.

The chain carries TRBV3-1 (or the pseudogene TRBV3-2) and TRBJ2-7, with D tentatively TRBD2 (5 bases). Germline lookup yields CDR1 LGHDT and CDR2 YNNKEL (reference sequence). The CDR3 has 13 residues. Trimming took 3 bases from V and 4 from J, leaving 10 bases between them. CDR3 sequence: CASSHDPGYEQYF. The CDR3 DNA reads TGTGCCAGCAGCCATGATCCGGGATACGAGCAGTACTTC.

This sequence joins TRBV5-1 and TRBJ2-1; 8 bases map to TRBD2. V lost 4 bases to trimming and J lost 6 bases; unmatched junction nucleotides: 6. The germline V gene has CDR1 SGHRS and CDR2 YFSETQ. This CDR3 is 14 amino acids long. CDR3 region: CASSPSGSTNEQFF. Written as DNA, the CDR3 is TGCGCCAGCAGCCCAAGCGGGAGCACCAATGAGCAGTTCTTC.

The rearrangement uses TRBV7-9 and TRBJ2-3; 7 nucleotides match TRBD1. After removal of 4 bases from V and 7 bases from J, the junction contained 2 bases not matched to a gene. There are 12 residues in the CDR3. Per the germline V gene, CDR1 is SEHNR and CDR2 is FQNEAQ (reference sequence). The DNA of the CDR3 is TGTGCCAGCAGCTCGGGACAGAATACGCAGTATTTT. It yields the protein CASSSGQNTQYF.

This CDR3 is CASSIQQGYEQYF. The DNA of the CDR3 is TGTGCCAGTAGTATACAACAGGGCTACGAGCAGTACTTC. The chain has TRBV19 and TRBJ2-7, with a tentative D call TRBD1 (6 bases). There are 13 residues in the CDR3. Germline lookup yields CDR1 LNHDA and CDR2 SQIVND (reference sequence). V was clipped by 2 bases and J by 3 bases, with 8 bases between them.